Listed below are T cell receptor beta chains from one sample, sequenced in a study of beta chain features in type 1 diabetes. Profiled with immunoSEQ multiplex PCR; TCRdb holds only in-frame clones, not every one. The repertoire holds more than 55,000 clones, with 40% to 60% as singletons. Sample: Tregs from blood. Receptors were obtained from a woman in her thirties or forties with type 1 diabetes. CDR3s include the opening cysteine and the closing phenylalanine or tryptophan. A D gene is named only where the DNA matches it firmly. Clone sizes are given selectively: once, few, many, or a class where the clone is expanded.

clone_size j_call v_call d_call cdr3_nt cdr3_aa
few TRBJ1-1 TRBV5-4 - TGTGCCAGCAGCTTGGAGCCGTCAAGGAACACTGAAGCTTTCTTT CASSLEPSRNTEAFF
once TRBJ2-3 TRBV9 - TGTGCCAGCAGCAGCGGACTGGGAGATACGCAGTATTTT CASSSGLGDTQYF
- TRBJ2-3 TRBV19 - TGTGCCAGTAGTAGTGGACAACTTGGTTCCACAGATACGCAGTATTTT CASSSGQLGSTDTQYF
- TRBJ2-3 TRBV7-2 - TGTGCCAGCAGCCTTCTCACCGGGGGCACAGATACGCAGTATTTT CASSLLTGGTDTQYF
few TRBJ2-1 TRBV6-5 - TGTGCCAGCAGTAAAACGGGGAGCTCCTACAATGAGCAGTTCTTC CASSKTGSSYNEQFF
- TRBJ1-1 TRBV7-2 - TGTGCCAGCAGCTTAGGTGGGGGCTCGGACACTGAAGCTTTCTTT CASSLGGGSDTEAFF
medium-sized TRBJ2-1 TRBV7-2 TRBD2 TGTGCCAGCAGGGGGACTAGCGGGAGGGACAATGAGCAGTTCTTC CASRGTSGRDNEQFF
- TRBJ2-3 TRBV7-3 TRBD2 TGTGCCAGCAGGGGGGGGTCCACAGATACGCAGTATTTT CASRGGSTDTQYF
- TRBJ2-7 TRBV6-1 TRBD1 TGTGCCAGCGTGGGACAGTACGAGCAGTACTTC CASVGQYEQYF
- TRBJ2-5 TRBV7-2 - TGTGCCAGCACCGAGGTCGGCGGCCAAGAGACCCAGTACTTC CASTEVGGQETQYF
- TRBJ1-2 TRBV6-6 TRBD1 TGTGCCAGCAGTTACTCAAGGACAGGGGGCAATGGCTACACCTTC CASSYSRTGGNGYTF
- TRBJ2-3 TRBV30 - TGTGCCTGGAGTGTAACTGGAGATACGCAGTATTTT CAWSVTGDTQYF
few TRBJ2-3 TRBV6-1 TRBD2 TGTGCCAGCAAGTGGGGGGGGAGCACAGATACGCAGTATTTT CASKWGGSTDTQYF
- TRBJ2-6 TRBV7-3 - TGTGCCAGCGGGCGCTCTGGGGCCAACGTCCTGACTTTC CASGRSGANVLTF
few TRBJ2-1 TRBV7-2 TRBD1 TGTGCCAGCAGCTTTACCGGGACAGGGGTGTACAATGAGCAGTTCTTC CASSFTGTGVYNEQFF
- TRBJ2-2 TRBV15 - TGTGCCACCAGCGGCCGGACTGGAGGGACCGGGGAGCTGTTTTTT CATSGRTGGTGELFF
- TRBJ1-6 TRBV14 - TGTGCCAGCAGCCAAGCAGGTGGTGGAAACTCCCTCCACTTT CASSQAGGGNSLHF
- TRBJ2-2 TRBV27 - TGTGCCAGCAGTGGGCGCCCCAGGTTAAACACCGGGGAGCTGTTTTTT CASSGRPRLNTGELFF
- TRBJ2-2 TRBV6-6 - TGTGCCAGCAGGGAGACGTTCCCCACCGGGGAGCTGTTTTTT CASRETFPTGELFF
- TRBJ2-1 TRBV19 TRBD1 TGTGCCAGTAGCGGACAGGGAGTAAATGAGCAGTTCTTC CASSGQGVNEQFF
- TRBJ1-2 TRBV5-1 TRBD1 TGCGCCAGCAAGGGTCGACAGGGGAGCTATGGCTACACCTTC CASKGRQGSYGYTF
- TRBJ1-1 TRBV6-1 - TGTGCCAGCATGAACCGGTGGTCGGACACTGAAGCTTTCTTT CASMNRWSDTEAFF
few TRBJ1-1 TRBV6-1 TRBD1 TGTGCCAGCAGTGAAATGACAGGGACCGAAGCTTTCTTT CASSEMTGTEAFF
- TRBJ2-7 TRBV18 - TGTGCCAGCTCACCCCTCGGTTCCTACGAGCAGTACTTC CASSPLGSYEQYF
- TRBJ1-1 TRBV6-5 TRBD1 TGTGCCAGCCGACAGGGGCTCACTGAAGCTTTCTTT CASRQGLTEAFF
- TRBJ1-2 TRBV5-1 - TGCGCCAGCGCCGGGGGGGATTCAAACTATGGCTACACCTTC CASAGGDSNYGYTF
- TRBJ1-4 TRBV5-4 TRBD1 TGTGCCAGCAGCCTCGGGACAGACCTAAGTGGAAAACTGTTTTTT CASSLGTDLSGKLFF
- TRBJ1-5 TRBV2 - TGTGCCAGCAGTGAAGGGGGGGGACGCAATCAGCCCCAGCATTTT CASSEGGGRNQPQHF
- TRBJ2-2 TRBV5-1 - TGCGCCAGCAGCTTGGGGCACGCGAACACCGGGGAGCTGTTTTTT CASSLGHANTGELFF
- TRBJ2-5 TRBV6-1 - TGTGCCAGCAGCCCGACTAGGACGGAGACCCAGTACTTC CASSPTRTETQYF
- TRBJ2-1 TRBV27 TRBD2 TGTGCCAGCAGTCCCAAGACTAGCGGGAATTACAATGAGCAGTTCTTC CASSPKTSGNYNEQFF
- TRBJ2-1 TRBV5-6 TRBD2 TGTGCCAGCAGCCGGGGACTAGCGGGGAATGAGCAGTTCTTC CASSRGLAGNEQFF
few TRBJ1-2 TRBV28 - TGTGCCAGCAGCTTCCTTAGCTCCGGCTATGGCTACACCTTC CASSFLSSGYGYTF
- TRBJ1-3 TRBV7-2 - TGTGCCAGCAGCCCCGCGAGGGGGTCCGGAAACACCATATATTTT CASSPARGSGNTIYF
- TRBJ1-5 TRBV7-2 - TGTGCCAGCAGCTCCCAGGGCAGGAGCCAGCCCCAGCATTTT CASSSQGRSQPQHF
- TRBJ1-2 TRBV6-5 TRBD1 TGTGCCAGCAGTTGGGACAGCGATGGCTACACCTTC CASSWDSDGYTF
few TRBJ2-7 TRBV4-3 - TGCGCCAGCAGCCAAGTGGTCGGGGACTACGAGCAGTACTTC CASSQVVGDYEQYF
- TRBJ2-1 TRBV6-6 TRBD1 TGTGCCAGCAGTTCCTCCGGGACAGGGGGATATAGTGAGCAGTTCTTC CASSSSGTGGYSEQFF
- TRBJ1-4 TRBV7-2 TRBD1 TGTGCCAGCAGGACAGGGGGCGATGAAAAACTGTTTTTT CASRTGGDEKLFF
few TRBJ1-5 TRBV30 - TGTGCCTGGAGTTTGACGGGGAGGGGCAATCAGCCCCAGCATTTT CAWSLTGRGNQPQHF
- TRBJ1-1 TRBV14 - TGTGCCAGCAGCCTACTCATGACAGTGAACACTGAAGCTTTCTTT CASSLLMTVNTEAFF
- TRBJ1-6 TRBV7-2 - TGTGCCAGCAGCTTACAGCGCCCTTCTTGGAATTCACCCCTCCACTTT CASSLQRPSWNSPLHF
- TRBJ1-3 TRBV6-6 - TGTGCCAGCAGTTACGCCAGGGAAGTAAACACCATATATTTT CASSYAREVNTIYF
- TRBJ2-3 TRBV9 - TGTGCCAGCACCGCTCCCTCTATTGGGGGGTCGCAAACAGATACGCAGTATTTT CASTAPSIGGSQTDTQYF
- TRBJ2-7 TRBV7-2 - TGTGCCAGCAGCCAAGGCCCAGGGCTCGACGAGCAGTACTTC CASSQGPGLDEQYF
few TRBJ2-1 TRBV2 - TGTGCCAGCAGTGAAGACTCTTACAATGAGCAGTTCTTC CASSEDSYNEQFF
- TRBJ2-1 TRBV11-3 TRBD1 TGTGCCAGCAGCTTTGGCTGGGGACAGGGTAATGAGCAGTTCTTC CASSFGWGQGNEQFF
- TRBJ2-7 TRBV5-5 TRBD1 TGTGCCAGCAGCTTAGGGACAGGGGTTTCCCTGCGCGACGAGCAGTACTTC CASSLGTGVSLRDEQYF
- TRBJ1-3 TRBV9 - TGTGCCAGCAGCGTAGCGAGCACGGGAGGGACGGCTGGAAACACCATATATTTT CASSVASTGGTAGNTIYF
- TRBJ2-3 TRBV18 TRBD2 TGTGCCAGCTCACCAATGAGCGGGAGCCCAGATACGCAGTATTTT CASSPMSGSPDTQYF
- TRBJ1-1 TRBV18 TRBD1 TGTGCCAGCTCACTGACAGGGCGAGGGGTCATGAACACTGAAGCTTTCTTT CASSLTGRGVMNTEAFF
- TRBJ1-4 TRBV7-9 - TGTGCCAGCAGCTTAGGGGGGGGCGGTGAAAAACTGTTTTTT CASSLGGGGEKLFF
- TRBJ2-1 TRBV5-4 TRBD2 TGTGCCAGCAGCCTAACTAGCGGGAGGGCCCGTGAGCAGTTCTTC CASSLTSGRAREQFF
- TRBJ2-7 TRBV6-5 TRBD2 TGTGCCAGCAGACCTACTAGCGGGAAGTCCTACGAGCAGTACTTC CASRPTSGKSYEQYF
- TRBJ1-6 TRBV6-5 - TGTGCCAGCAGTTCAGGTTTCTCCTATAATTCACCCCTCCACTTT CASSSGFSYNSPLHF
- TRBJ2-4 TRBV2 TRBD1 TGTGCCAGCAATTGGGACAGGGTTGGCGGAAACATTCAGTACTTC CASNWDRVGGNIQYF
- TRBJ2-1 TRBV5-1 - TGCGCCAGCAGCGAGGTGGCCTACAATGAGCAGTTCTTC CASSEVAYNEQFF
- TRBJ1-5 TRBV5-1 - TGCGCCAGCAGGGCGGACAGTTATCAGCCCCAGCATTTT CASRADSYQPQHF
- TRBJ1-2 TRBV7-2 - TGTGCCAGCAGCTTAGGCTACAGGGAGAATGGCTACACCTTC CASSLGYRENGYTF